This is a list of T cell receptor beta chains from one sample in a study of vaccination and CD4 T cells after COVID-19. These TCRs' antigens remain unknown. In TCRdb, the PCR reads were re-called with MiXCR into one record per CDR3 protein. The sample lists roughly 12,000 distinct CDR3 sequences; approximately 82% were seen once. Sequenced sample: CD4+ T cells from blood, cultured in vitro. These receptor sequences come from a human donor who had recovered from COVID-19. The CDR3 runs from the conserved cysteine through the conserved F or W. A D gene is named only where the DNA matches it firmly. Expanded clones are given a class, and other clones once, few, many or no size at all.

v_gene,abundance,d_gene,j_gene,CDR3aa,CDR3nt
TRBV11-2,NA,NA,TRBJ1-1,CASSLRAANTEAFF,TGTGCCAGCAGCTTAAGGGCAGCGAACACTGAAGCTTTCTTT
TRBV24-1,NA,TRBD1,TRBJ1-5,CATSDFPRTGGNQPQHF,TGTGCCACCAGTGATTTCCCCCGGACAGGCGGCAATCAGCCCCAGCATTTT
TRBV20-1,few,TRBD1,TRBJ1-2,CSALKGQGYGYTF,TGCAGTGCTCTAAAGGGACAGGGCTATGGCTACACCTTC
TRBV6-2/TRBV6-3,NA,TRBD2,TRBJ2-7,CASSYSGLAGAYEQYF,TGTGCCAGCAGTTACTCGGGGCTAGCGGGAGCCTACGAGCAGTACTTC
TRBV24-1,NA,TRBD1,TRBJ2-2,CATRDSGTANTGELFF,TGTGCCACCAGAGATTCCGGGACAGCGAACACCGGGGAGCTGTTTTTT
TRBV6-1,NA,TRBD1,TRBJ1-3,CASHPGGSGNTIYF,TGTGCCAGCCACCCAGGGGGCAGTGGAAACACCATATATTTT
TRBV25-1,NA,NA,TRBJ2-3,CASSALGPDTQYF,TGTGCCAGCAGTGCCCTAGGCCCAGATACGCAGTATTTT
TRBV6-5,NA,TRBD1,TRBJ1-1,CASSYDRGTEAFF,TGTGCCAGCAGTTACGACAGGGGGACTGAAGCTTTCTTT
TRBV28,NA,TRBD1,TRBJ1-1,CAISPGTANTEAFF,TGTGCCATCAGTCCCGGGACAGCGAACACTGAAGCTTTCTTT
TRBV20-1,NA,NA,TRBJ1-5,CSAPRGGTLNQPQHF,TGCAGTGCCCCCCGAGGAGGGACCCTTAATCAGCCCCAGCATTTT
TRBV28,NA,NA,TRBJ1-1,CASPRPGAAGTEAFF,TGTGCCAGCCCACGCCCGGGGGCGGCGGGCACTGAAGCTTTCTTT
TRBV19,few,NA,TRBJ1-5,CASTALSTPTSQPQHF,TGTGCCAGTACGGCACTTTCTACCCCCACGTCTCAGCCCCAGCATTTT
TRBV7-2,NA,NA,TRBJ1-1,CASSQDRRRVNTEAFF,TGCGCCAGCAGCCAAGATAGGCGGCGGGTGAACACTGAAGCTTTCTTT
TRBV20-1,NA,NA,TRBJ2-3,CSAQRGTDTQYF,TGCAGTGCTCAGCGGGGCACAGATACGCAGTATTTT
TRBV7-9,NA,TRBD1,TRBJ2-3,CASTKQGVEDTQYF,TGTGCCAGCACCAAACAGGGGGTGGAAGATACGCAGTATTTT
TRBV7-6,NA,NA,TRBJ2-5,CASSVVGVETQYF,TGTGCCAGCAGCGTAGTGGGGGTTGAGACCCAGTACTTC
TRBV5-1,NA,NA,TRBJ1-2,CASSLDPGVDGYTF,TGCGCCAGCAGCTTGGATCCTGGGGTAGATGGCTACACCTTC
TRBV24-1,NA,TRBD2,TRBJ2-3,CATSDLGTTIRTQYF,TGTGCCACCAGTGATTTAGGGACTACCATTAGGACGCAGTATTTT
TRBV7-9,NA,NA,TRBJ2-5,CASSKEGLASETQYF,TGTGCCAGCAGCAAAGAGGGACTGGCGTCAGAGACCCAGTACTTC
TRBV20-1,NA,NA,TRBJ1-1,CSAKLQTEAFF,TGCAGTGCTAAGTTGCAAACTGAAGCTTTCTTT
TRBV11-1,NA,NA,TRBJ1-1,CASSLRGVNTEAFF,TGTGCCAGCAGCCTGAGGGGTGTTAACACTGAAGCTTTCTTT
TRBV6-1,once,NA,TRBJ2-5,CASRSPGAGETQYF,TGTGCCAGCAGGTCCCCGGGGGCTGGGGAGACCCAGTACTTC
TRBV24-1,NA,NA,TRBJ2-2,CATSDYEDTGELFF,TGTGCCACCAGTGACTACGAAGACACCGGGGAGCTGTTTTTT
TRBV2,NA,NA,TRBJ1-6,CASSRDINSPLHF,TGTGCCAGCAGCCGGGACATAAATTCACCCCTCCACTTT
TRBV10-3,NA,NA,TRBJ2-5,CAISDPDRQETQYF,TGTGCCATCAGTGACCCGGACAGACAAGAGACCCAGTACTTC
TRBV11-2,NA,NA,TRBJ2-7,CASSTQAGGLYEQYF,TGTGCCAGCAGCACCCAAGCCGGGGGCCTTTACGAGCAGTACTTC
TRBV6-1,NA,TRBD1,TRBJ1-1,CASSWTATGGGTEAFF,TGTGCCAGCAGCTGGACCGCGACAGGGGGCGGCACTGAAGCTTTCTTT
TRBV10-3,NA,NA,TRBJ1-2,CAISESGKQTSYTF,TGTGCCATCAGTGAGTCGGGAAAACAGACGAGCTACACCTTC
TRBV20-1,NA,NA,TRBJ2-6,CSVWGRFSGANVLTF,TGCAGTGTTTGGGGACGGTTCTCTGGGGCCAACGTCCTGACTTTC
TRBV18,NA,TRBD2,TRBJ2-1,CASSSLAGSYNEQFF,TGTGCCAGCTCATCACTAGCGGGCTCCTACAATGAGCAGTTCTTC
TRBV7-8,NA,TRBD2,TRBJ2-1,CASSLIAGGAREEQFF,TGTGCCAGCAGCTTAATCGCGGGAGGGGCCAGGGAGGAGCAGTTCTTC
TRBV27,NA,NA,TRBJ2-7,CASRGQGPHEQYF,TGTGCCAGCCGCGGGCAGGGGCCACACGAGCAGTACTTC
TRBV7-2,NA,TRBD1,TRBJ1-2,CASSFNRGYGYTF,TGTGCCAGCAGCTTCAACAGGGGATATGGCTACACCTTC
TRBV20-1,NA,TRBD1,TRBJ1-1,CSAGQGNTEAFF,TGCAGTGCTGGACAGGGGAACACTGAAGCTTTCTTT
TRBV6-1,few,TRBD2,TRBJ2-7,CASRTSGRGEQYF,TGTGCCAGTCGGACTAGCGGGAGGGGTGAGCAGTACTTC
TRBV6-5,few,NA,TRBJ1-5,CASSYSGGRQPQHF,TGTGCCAGCAGTTACTCTGGGGGGCGACAGCCCCAGCATTTT
TRBV4-3,NA,TRBD2,TRBJ2-1,CASSQEKIAGTSPQEQFF,TGCGCCAGCAGCCAAGAGAAGATAGCGGGAACTTCCCCTCAGGAGCAGTTCTTC
TRBV7-2,NA,NA,TRBJ2-5,CASSLVHGAETQYF,TGTGCCAGCAGCTTAGTGCACGGGGCCGAGACCCAGTACTTC
TRBV24-1,NA,NA,TRBJ1-3,CATSDLPGGYSGNTIYF,TGTGCCACCAGTGATTTGCCGGGCGGATACTCTGGAAACACCATATATTTT
TRBV20-1,NA,NA,TRBJ1-5,CSANTPTVPNQPQHF,TGCAGTGCCAATACACCGACAGTCCCAAATCAGCCCCAGCATTTT
TRBV2,NA,NA,TRBJ1-5,CASSLGSLLNQPQHF,TGTGCCAGCAGTCTAGGCTCACTACTCAATCAGCCCCAGCATTTT
TRBV20-1,NA,TRBD2,TRBJ2-1,CSARLAGVGFGQFF,TGCAGTGCGAGACTAGCGGGAGTGGGGTTCGGGCAGTTCTTC
TRBV6-1,NA,NA,TRBJ1-5,CASFRSGKSNQPQHF,TGTGCCAGCTTCAGATCAGGTAAAAGCAATCAGCCCCAGCATTTT
TRBV5-6,NA,TRBD2,TRBJ2-7,CASSLLLAGVASYEQYF,TGTGCCAGCAGCTTGTTACTAGCGGGAGTGGCATCCTACGAGCAGTACTTC
TRBV19,few,TRBD1,TRBJ1-2,CASTNGQDLSLLYGYTF,TGTGCCAGTACCAATGGACAGGACCTATCACTGCTCTATGGCTACACCTTC
TRBV6-1,once,TRBD1,TRBJ2-7,CASSSRGNRIYEQYF,TGTGCCAGCAGCTCCAGGGGGAATAGAATCTACGAGCAGTACTTC
TRBV18,NA,NA,TRBJ1-5,CASSPRATGGGNQPQHF,TGTGCCAGCTCACCAAGGGCGACAGGCGGGGGCAATCAGCCCCAGCATTTT
TRBV20-1,once,NA,TRBJ2-1,CSARDLKSSYNEQFF,TGCAGTGCTAGAGATCTCAAGAGCTCCTACAATGAGCAGTTCTTC
TRBV20-1,NA,TRBD2,TRBJ2-7,CSADPSRLASEQYF,TGCAGTGCTGACCCCTCTCGACTAGCGTCCGAGCAGTACTTC
TRBV11-3,NA,NA,TRBJ2-5,CASSPSAGEETQYF,TGTGCCAGCAGCCCATCTGCAGGGGAGGAGACCCAGTACTTC